The subject of this entry is one T cell receptor beta chain. The data derive from a study of blood T cell repertoires in COVID-19. Across the study: From the United States, Italy and Spain came samples of acute and convalescent COVID-19.

In the original processing: It was from reference gene primer amplification that nucleated cell counts were estimated. Some clones are missing from TCRdb's copy, which holds only in-frame ones; the method was immunoSEQ multiplex PCR. The DNA gave D and trimming, while V, J and clone size come from that table. Of some 80,000 clones in the sample, 70% to 80% were seen once. The CDR3 totals 17 residues. The V gene's germline CDR1 is MDHEN and CDR2 SYDVKM. J was trimmed by 4 bases and V by 6 bases; bases with no gene match: 12. The TCR originated in a woman over 75 with active or convalescent COVID-19. The sample was peripheral blood. J is TRBJ2-2 and V is TRBV28, with 9 bases identical to TRBD1. In DNA, the CDR3 is TGTGCCAGCAGGGGCACTGGACAGGGGATACGCACCGGGGAGCTGTTTTTT. It translates to CASRGTGQGIRTGELFF.